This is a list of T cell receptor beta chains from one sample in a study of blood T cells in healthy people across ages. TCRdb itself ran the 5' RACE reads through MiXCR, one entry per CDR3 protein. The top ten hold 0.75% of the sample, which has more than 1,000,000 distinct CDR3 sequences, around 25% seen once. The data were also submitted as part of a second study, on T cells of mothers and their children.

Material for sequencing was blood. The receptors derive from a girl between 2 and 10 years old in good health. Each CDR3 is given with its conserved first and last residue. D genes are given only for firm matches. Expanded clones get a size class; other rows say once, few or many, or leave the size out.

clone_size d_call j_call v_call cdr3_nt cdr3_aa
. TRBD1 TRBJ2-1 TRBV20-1 TGCAGTGCTCTGAGCCGACAGGGGGGCATCGATGAGCAGTTCTTC CSALSRQGGIDEQFF
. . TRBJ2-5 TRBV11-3 TGTGCCAGCACCCCACGGGGGCGGATGACAGAGACCCAGTACTTC CASTPRGRMTETQYF
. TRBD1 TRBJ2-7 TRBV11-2 TGTGCCAGCAGCTTAGAAGGGCAGGGGGCTTTCTACGAGCAGTACTTC CASSLEGQGAFYEQYF
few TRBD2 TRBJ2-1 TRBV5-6 TGTGCCAGCAGCTTGGGGACTAGCGGGGAAAATGAGCAGTTCTTC CASSLGTSGENEQFF
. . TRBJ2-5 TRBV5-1 TGCGCCAGCAGCCTCCGACTAGTCGGCGATGAGACCCAGTACTTC CASSLRLVGDETQYF
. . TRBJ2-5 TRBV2 TGTGCCAGCCTCCGCGCGGCAGTCCAAGAGACCCAGTACTTC CASLRAAVQETQYF
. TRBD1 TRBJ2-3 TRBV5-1 TGCGCCAGCAGCACCGGGACAGCCCGAATTCGCACAGATACGCAGTATTTT CASSTGTARIRTDTQYF
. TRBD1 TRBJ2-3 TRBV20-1 TGCAGTATACTACAGGGGGCAACAGATACGCAGTATTTT CSILQGATDTQYF
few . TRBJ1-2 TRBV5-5 TGTGCCAGCAGTTACACAGCTCTCGACTATGGCTACACCTTC CASSYTALDYGYTF
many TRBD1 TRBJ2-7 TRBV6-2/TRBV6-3 TGTGCCAGCAGTGACCGGACAGGATCCTACGAGCAGTACTTC CASSDRTGSYEQYF
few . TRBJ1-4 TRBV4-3 TGCGCCAGCAGCCAAGATATAATGGATGAAAAACTGTTTTTT CASSQDIMDEKLFF
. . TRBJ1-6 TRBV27 TGTGCCAGCAGATATAACACGTATAATTCACCCCTCCACTTT CASRYNTYNSPLHF
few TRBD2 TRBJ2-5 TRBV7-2 TGTGCCAGCAGGCTAAGCGGGAGTAGAGTAGAGACCCAGTACTTC CASRLSGSRVETQYF
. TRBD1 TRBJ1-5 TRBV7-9 TGTGCCAGCAGCCCGCCGCCCAGGACAGGGGACGGGGGCAATCAGCCCCAGCATTTT CASSPPPRTGDGGNQPQHF
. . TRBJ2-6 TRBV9 TGTGCCAGCAGCCCCCCCTGGGCAGAGGCTTTCTCTGGGGCCAACGTCCTGACTTTC CASSPPWAEAFSGANVLTF
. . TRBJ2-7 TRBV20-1 TGCAGTGCCAGCTCTGCTATCTCCTACGAGCAGTACTTC CSASSAISYEQYF
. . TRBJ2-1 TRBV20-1 TGCAGTGTGACCAGAGTGGATGAGCAGTTCTTC CSVTRVDEQFF
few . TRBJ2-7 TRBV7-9 TGTGCCAGCAGCTTAGGCGCGTACTACGAGCAGTACTTC CASSLGAYYEQYF
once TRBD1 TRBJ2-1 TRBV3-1 TGTGCCAGCAGCCAAATGACAGGGAGATATGAGCAGTTCTTC CASSQMTGRYEQFF
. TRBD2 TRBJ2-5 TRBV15 TGTGCCACCAGCAGAGATCCAGGGCTAGCGGCACAAGAGACCCAGTACTTC CATSRDPGLAAQETQYF
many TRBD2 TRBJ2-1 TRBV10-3 TGTGCCATCAGGACTAGCGGGGGCTACAATGAGCAGTTCTTC CAIRTSGGYNEQFF
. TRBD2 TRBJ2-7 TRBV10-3 TGTGCCACATTGGGACTAGCGCCCTACGAGCAGTACTTC CATLGLAPYEQYF
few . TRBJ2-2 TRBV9 TGTGCCAGCAGCGAGGGGGTCACCGGGGAGCTGTTTTTT CASSEGVTGELFF
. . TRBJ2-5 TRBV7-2 TGTGCCAGCAGCTTATGGCAGCTTAAGACCCAGTACTTC CASSLWQLKTQYF
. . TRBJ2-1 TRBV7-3 TGTGCCAGCAGCGGTGGACTGTTCAGCTCCTACAATGAGCAGTTCTTC CASSGGLFSSYNEQFF
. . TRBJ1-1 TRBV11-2 TGTGCCAGCAGCCGACCCCCAGGAAGTGAAGCTTTCTTT CASSRPPGSEAFF
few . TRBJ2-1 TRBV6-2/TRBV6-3 TGTGCCAGCCTCGAGAATCGCAATGAGCAGTTCTTC CASLENRNEQFF
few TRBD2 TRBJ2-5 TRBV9 TGTGCCAGCAGCACGCGACTAGCGGGAGTTGAGACCCAGTACTTC CASSTRLAGVETQYF
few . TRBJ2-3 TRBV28 TGTGCCAGCAGTTCGGGTAACACAGATACGCAGTATTTT CASSSGNTDTQYF
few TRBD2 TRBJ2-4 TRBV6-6 TGTGCCAGCAGTTACGGGCTAGCGGGGGTACATTTAGCCAAAAACATTCAGTACTTC CASSYGLAGVHLAKNIQYF
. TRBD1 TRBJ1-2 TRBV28 TGTGCCAGCAGTTTCTCCGGGACAGCGGGCAACTATGGCTACACCTTC CASSFSGTAGNYGYTF
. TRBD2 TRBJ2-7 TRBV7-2 TGTGCCAGCAGCTTGACTAGCGGGAAGATGACCTACGAGCAGTACTTC CASSLTSGKMTYEQYF
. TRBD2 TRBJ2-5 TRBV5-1 TGCGCCAGCAGCTTGGTTCTAGCGGGAGTCTCGGTGGGAAAGACCCAGTACTTC CASSLVLAGVSVGKTQYF
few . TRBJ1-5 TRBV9 TGTGCCAGCAGTTCACACGGAAATAGCAATCAGCCCCAGCATTTT CASSSHGNSNQPQHF
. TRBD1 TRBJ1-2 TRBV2 TGTGCCAGCAGTGACCCTGGCAGGGGGCTGCATGGCTACACCTTC CASSDPGRGLHGYTF
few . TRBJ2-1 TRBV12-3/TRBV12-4 TGTGCCAGCAGTTTGTCTCGGTGGGATGAGCAGTTCTTC CASSLSRWDEQFF
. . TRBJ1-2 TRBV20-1 TGCAGTGCTAGAGAGGGGCGGGCGGATTATGGCTACACCTTC CSAREGRADYGYTF
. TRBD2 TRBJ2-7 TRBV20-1 TGCAGTGCCAGAATGAGCGGGAAGTACGAGCAGTACTTC CSARMSGKYEQYF
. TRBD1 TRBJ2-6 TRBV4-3 TGCGCCAGCAACCAAGGTCTGGGGCAGGGGGTAGCCCCTGGGGCCAACGTCCTGACTTTC CASNQGLGQGVAPGANVLTF
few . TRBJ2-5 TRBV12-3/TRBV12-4 TGTGCCAGCAGTCCCAGGGATAACCAAGAGACCCAGTACTTC CASSPRDNQETQYF
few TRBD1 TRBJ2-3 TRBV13 TGTGCCAGCAGACAGGGGGCGGCAGATACGCAGTATTTT CASRQGAADTQYF
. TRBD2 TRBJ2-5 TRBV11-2 TGTGCCAGCAGCTTAGTCCCTTTAGCGGGGGATGGCGAGACCCAGTACTTC CASSLVPLAGDGETQYF